A selection of T cell receptor beta chains follows, all from one sample in a study of CD8 T cells in Susac syndrome. MiXCR was run by TCRdb on the immunoSEQ multiplex PCR reads, yielding one entry per CDR3 protein. Seen here are about 120,000 distinct CDR3 sequences, over 90% observed once, and the top ten hold about 0.28%. Sequenced material: CD8+ T cells from PBMCs. The receptors were sampled from a human donor with Susac syndrome. Each CDR3 is given with its conserved first and last residue. The D gene is left open where the match is weak. Only some rows state a clone size, as once, few, many or a class for expanded clones.

TRBJ2-6 | TRBD1 | NA | TRBV5-6 | CASSFGTGASGANVLTF | TGTGCCAGCAGCTTCGGGACAGGAGCCTCTGGGGCCAACGTCCTGACTTTC
TRBJ1-4 | NA | NA | TRBV4-3 | CASSRSPGVGEKLFF | TGCGCCAGCAGCCGCTCCCCAGGGGTAGGCGAAAAACTGTTTTTT
TRBJ2-3 | NA | NA | TRBV9 | CASSPDGGATDTQYF | TGTGCCAGCAGCCCAGATGGCGGGGCCACAGATACGCAGTATTTT
TRBJ2-3 | NA | NA | TRBV24-1 | CATSGALGTDTQYF | TGTGCCACCAGTGGGGCCCTCGGCACAGATACGCAGTATTTT
TRBJ1-6 | NA | NA | TRBV9 | CASSVKVAGSPLHF | TGTGCCAGCAGCGTAAAAGTTGCCGGTTCACCCCTCCACTTT
TRBJ1-6 | NA | NA | TRBV19 | CASSIAGQIYNSPLHF | TGTGCCAGTAGTATAGCCGGACAGATCTATAATTCACCCCTCCACTTT
TRBJ2-1 | TRBD1 | NA | TRBV5-4 | CASSLGTGPLNEQFF | TGTGCCAGCAGCTTGGGGACAGGGCCCCTCAATGAGCAGTTCTTC
TRBJ1-1 | NA | NA | TRBV20-1 | CSAVRGPSEAFF | TGCAGTGCTGTCAGGGGTCCGTCAGAAGCTTTCTTT
TRBJ2-5 | NA | NA | TRBV4-1 | CASSQTPQTQYF | TGCGCCAGCAGCCAAACCCCCCAGACCCAGTACTTC
TRBJ1-1 | TRBD1 | NA | TRBV30 | CAWSGDRGPEAFF | TGTGCCTGGAGTGGTGACAGGGGGCCTGAAGCTTTCTTT
TRBJ1-5 | NA | NA | TRBV4-1 | CASSLQSGLSNQPQHF | TGCGCCAGCAGCCTTCAGAGTGGGTTAAGCAATCAGCCCCAGCATTTT
TRBJ2-1 | NA | NA | TRBV7-2 | CASSFLSSYNEQFF | TGTGCCAGCAGCTTTCTTAGCTCCTACAATGAGCAGTTCTTC
TRBJ2-7 | TRBD1 | NA | TRBV29-1 | CSVESRDRGLEQYF | TGCAGCGTTGAAAGCCGGGACAGGGGGCTCGAGCAGTACTTC
TRBJ2-2 | NA | NA | TRBV7-2 | CASSLDSTGELFF | TGTGCCAGCAGCTTGGACTCAACCGGGGAGCTGTTTTTT
TRBJ2-5 | NA | NA | TRBV6-5 | CASSYLAGETQYF | TGTGCCAGCAGTTATTTGGCGGGAGAGACCCAGTACTTC
TRBJ2-1 | TRBD2 | NA | TRBV6-5 | CASSYGTSGGYNEQFF | TGTGCCAGCAGTTATGGGACTAGCGGGGGCTACAATGAGCAGTTCTTC
TRBJ2-3 | NA | NA | TRBV20-1 | CSASWAGSSDGTDTQYF | TGCAGTGCTAGCTGGGCGGGGAGCTCCGATGGAACAGATACGCAGTATTTT
TRBJ1-6 | NA | NA | TRBV27 | CASGGDQRGSPLHF | TGTGCCAGCGGTGGGGACCAGAGGGGTTCACCCCTCCACTTT
TRBJ2-6 | NA | NA | TRBV20-1 | CSARNELSSGANVLTF | TGCAGTGCTAGAAACGAGCTGAGTTCTGGGGCCAACGTCCTGACTTTC
TRBJ2-3 | NA | NA | TRBV29-1 | CSVEDPQGTDTQYF | TGCAGCGTTGAAGATCCGCAGGGTACAGATACGCAGTATTTT
TRBJ2-4 | NA | NA | TRBV10-3 | CAISPGGGEAKNIQYF | TGTGCCATCAGCCCAGGTGGAGGGGAGGCCAAAAACATTCAGTACTTC
TRBJ2-3 | TRBD1 | NA | TRBV11-2 | CASSRDRVTDTQYF | TGTGCCAGCAGCCGGGACAGAGTCACAGATACGCAGTATTTT
TRBJ2-7 | NA | NA | TRBV29-1 | CSVEKLGAYSYEQYF | TGCAGCGTAGAGAAATTGGGGGCCTACTCCTACGAGCAGTACTTC
TRBJ1-1 | TRBD1 | NA | TRBV27 | CASSPKTGGPEAFF | TGTGCCAGCAGTCCGAAGACAGGGGGTCCTGAAGCTTTCTTT
TRBJ2-7 | NA | NA | TRBV6-2/TRBV6-3 | CASTGSYEQYF | TGTGCCAGTACAGGGTCCTACGAGCAGTACTTC
TRBJ2-5 | TRBD2 | once | TRBV29-1 | CSFRKGLVETQYF | TGCAGCTTTAGGAAGGGACTAGTAGAGACCCAGTACTTC
TRBJ1-1 | NA | NA | TRBV6-5 | CASRVGMNTEAFF | TGTGCCAGCAGGGTAGGAATGAACACTGAAGCTTTCTTT
TRBJ2-3 | NA | NA | TRBV7-2 | CASSFTSSVADTQYF | TGTGCCAGCAGCTTCACCTCATCGGTCGCAGATACGCAGTATTTT
TRBJ2-5 | TRBD1 | NA | TRBV2 | CASSDTGVPETQYF | TGTGCCAGCAGCGATACAGGGGTCCCTGAGACCCAGTACTTC
TRBJ2-1 | NA | NA | TRBV9 | CASSGRESYNEQFF | TGTGCCAGCAGCGGACGTGAGAGCTACAATGAGCAGTTCTTC
TRBJ2-2 | TRBD1 | NA | TRBV6-5 | CATGTVNTGELFF | TGTGCCACCGGGACAGTCAACACCGGGGAGCTGTTTTTT
TRBJ1-6 | NA | NA | TRBV6-5 | CATWDFRSYNSPLHF | TGTGCCACCTGGGACTTCCGGAGTTATAATTCACCCCTCCACTTT
TRBJ2-1 | TRBD2 | once | TRBV28 | CASSPLSGESYNEQFF | TGTGCCAGCAGTCCCCTAAGCGGGGAGAGCTACAATGAGCAGTTCTTC
TRBJ1-2 | NA | NA | TRBV3-1 | CASSQDRDYGYTF | TGTGCCAGCAGCCAAGACAGAGACTATGGCTACACCTTC
TRBJ2-7 | NA | NA | TRBV20-1 | CSARDRRNFYEQYF | TGCAGTGCTAGAGATCGGCGGAATTTCTACGAGCAGTACTTC
TRBJ1-2 | TRBD1 | NA | TRBV20-1 | CSARGGDRDPFDYGYTF | TGCAGTGCTAGAGGGGGAGACAGGGATCCATTCGACTATGGCTACACCTTC
TRBJ1-2 | NA | NA | TRBV6-2/TRBV6-3 | CASSYTAGEVYGYTF | TGTGCCAGCAGTTACACGGCAGGGGAGGTCTATGGCTACACCTTC
TRBJ2-7 | NA | NA | TRBV9 | CASSVGSGSYEQYF | TGTGCCAGCAGCGTAGGCAGCGGTTCCTACGAGCAGTACTTC
TRBJ2-3 | NA | NA | TRBV13 | CASSLHMGDLTDTQYF | TGTGCCAGCAGCTTACACATGGGGGACCTCACAGATACGCAGTATTTT
TRBJ2-3 | NA | NA | TRBV25-1 | CASTPSYKTTDTQYF | TGTGCCAGCACTCCCTCGTACAAGACGACAGATACGCAGTATTTT
TRBJ2-3 | NA | NA | TRBV9 | CASSPRGVRGVSDTQYF | TGTGCCAGCAGCCCGAGGGGTGTTAGGGGGGTGTCAGATACGCAGTATTTT
TRBJ1-2 | TRBD1 | NA | TRBV12-3/TRBV12-4 | CAITGDYGYTF | TGTGCAATCACAGGGGACTATGGCTACACCTTC
TRBJ2-5 | TRBD2 | NA | TRBV4-3 | CASSQEGGLAGPVGTQYF | TGCGCCAGCAGCCAAGAGGGAGGACTAGCGGGTCCCGTTGGGACCCAGTACTTC
TRBJ1-6 | TRBD1 | NA | TRBV9 | CASSLEGQGNSPLHF | TGTGCCAGCAGCTTGGAGGGACAGGGGAATTCACCCCTCCACTTT
TRBJ1-1 | TRBD1 | NA | TRBV13 | CASSLPTGGNTEAFF | TGTGCCAGCAGCTTACCGACAGGGGGGAACACTGAAGCTTTCTTT
TRBJ2-1 | TRBD2 | once | TRBV13 | CASSSLTSGGYNEQFF | TGTGCCAGCAGCTCCCTGACTAGCGGGGGATACAATGAGCAGTTCTTC
TRBJ1-5 | TRBD1 | NA | TRBV4-1 | CASSSRTGRTDQPQHF | TGCGCCAGCAGCTCCCGGACAGGGAGAACGGATCAGCCCCAGCATTTT
TRBJ2-1 | TRBD2 | NA | TRBV4-1 | CASSQGLADYNEQFF | TGCGCCAGCAGCCAAGGACTAGCGGATTACAATGAGCAGTTCTTC
TRBJ1-5 | TRBD1 | NA | TRBV9 | CASGTGNQPQHF | TGTGCCAGTGGGACAGGGAATCAGCCCCAGCATTTT
TRBJ2-2 | NA | NA | TRBV5-1 | CASSPDDYTGELFF | TGCGCCAGCAGCCCGGACGACTACACCGGGGAGCTGTTTTTT
TRBJ2-3 | NA | NA | TRBV27 | CASSFGSGLRYF | NA
TRBJ1-3 | NA | NA | TRBV29-1 | CSVEGRAGSGNTIYF | TGCAGCGTTGAAGGCAGGGCGGGCTCTGGAAACACCATATATTTT
TRBJ1-1 | TRBD1 | NA | TRBV27 | CASRTVIRGGNTEAFF | TGTGCCAGCAGAACGGTCATCAGGGGGGGAAACACTGAAGCTTTCTTT
TRBJ2-4 | TRBD1 | NA | TRBV30 | CAWSPTGGLDIQYF | TGTGCCTGGAGTCCGACAGGGGGCTTGGACATTCAGTACTTC
TRBJ2-5 | NA | NA | TRBV7-9 | CASSLAEETQYF | TGTGCCAGCAGCTTAGCGGAAGAGACCCAGTACTTC
TRBJ2-1 | TRBD2 | NA | TRBV3-1 | CASSQVVRTRAYNEQFF | TGTGCCAGCAGCCAAGTTGTAAGGACTAGGGCCTACAATGAGCAGTTCTTC
TRBJ1-1 | NA | NA | TRBV7-3 | CASSLMGGAEAFF | TGTGCCAGCAGCTTAATGGGGGGAGCTGAAGCTTTCTTT
TRBJ2-7 | NA | NA | TRBV19 | CASSPGSGTYEQYF | TGTGCCAGTAGTCCAGGGAGCGGAACCTACGAGCAGTACTTC